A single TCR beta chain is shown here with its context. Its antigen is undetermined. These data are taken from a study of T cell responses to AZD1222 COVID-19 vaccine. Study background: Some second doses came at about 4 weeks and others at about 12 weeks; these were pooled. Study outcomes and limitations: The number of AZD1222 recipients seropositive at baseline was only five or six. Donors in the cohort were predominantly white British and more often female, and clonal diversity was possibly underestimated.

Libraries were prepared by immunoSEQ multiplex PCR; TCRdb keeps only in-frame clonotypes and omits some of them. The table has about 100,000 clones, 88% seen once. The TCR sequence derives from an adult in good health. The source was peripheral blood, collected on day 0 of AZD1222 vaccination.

The chain's CDR3 is CASRPGPTNEKLFF. CDR3 coding DNA: TGCGCCAGCAGACCGGGTCCAACTAATGAAAAACTGTTTTTT. The chain carries TRBV4-3 and TRBJ1-4; D is ambiguous. The V and J ends lost 6 bases and 0 bases respectively, with 8 bases between them. Germline V gene lookup returns CDR1 LGHNA and CDR2 YSLEER. The CDR3 spans 14 residues.